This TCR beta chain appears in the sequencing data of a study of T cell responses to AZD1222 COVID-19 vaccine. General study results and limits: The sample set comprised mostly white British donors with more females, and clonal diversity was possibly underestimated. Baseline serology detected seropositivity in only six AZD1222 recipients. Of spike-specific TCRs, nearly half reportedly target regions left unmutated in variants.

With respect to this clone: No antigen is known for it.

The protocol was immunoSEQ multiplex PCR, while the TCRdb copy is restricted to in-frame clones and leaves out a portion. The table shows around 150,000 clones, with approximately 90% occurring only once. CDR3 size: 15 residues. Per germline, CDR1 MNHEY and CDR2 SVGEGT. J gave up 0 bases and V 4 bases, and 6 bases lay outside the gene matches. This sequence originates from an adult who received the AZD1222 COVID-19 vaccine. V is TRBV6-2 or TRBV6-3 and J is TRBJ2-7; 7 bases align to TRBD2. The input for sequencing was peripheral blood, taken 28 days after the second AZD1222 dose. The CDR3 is CASSSSGAYSYEQYF. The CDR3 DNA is TGTGCCAGCAGTTCGAGCGGGGCTTACTCCTACGAGCAGTACTTC.